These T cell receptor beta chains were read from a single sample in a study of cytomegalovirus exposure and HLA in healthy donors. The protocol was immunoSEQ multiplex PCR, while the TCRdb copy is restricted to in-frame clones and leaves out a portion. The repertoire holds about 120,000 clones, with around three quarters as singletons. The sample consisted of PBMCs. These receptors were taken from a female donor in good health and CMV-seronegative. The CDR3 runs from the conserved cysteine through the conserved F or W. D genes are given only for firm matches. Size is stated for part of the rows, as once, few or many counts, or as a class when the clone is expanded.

TGTGCCAGCAGCTTAGGACAGCTCTACGAGCAGTACTTC	CASSLGQLYEQYF	-	-	TRBJ2-7	TRBV7-9
TGTGCCAGCGGGAAGGGGATGGAAAAACTGTTTTTT	CASGKGMEKLFF	-	-	TRBJ1-4	TRBV6-6
TGTGCCAGCAGCCAACGGCGGGGGGGCCGGGATTCTGGGGCCAACGTCCTGACTTTC	CASSQRRGGRDSGANVLTF	TRBD2	-	TRBJ2-6	TRBV4-2
TGTGCCAGCAGGCTAGCGGGGGGGCTGAAGACCCGGTACTTC	CASRLAGGLKTRYF	TRBD2	-	TRBJ2-5	TRBV7-8
TGCGCCAGCAGTCAACTAGCGGGGGGGAATGAGCAGTTCTTC	CASSQLAGGNEQFF	TRBD2	-	TRBJ2-1	TRBV10-2
TGCGCCAGCAGCCAAGTTCAGGGCGGAAACACTGAAGCTTTCTTT	CASSQVQGGNTEAFF	-	-	TRBJ1-1	TRBV4-3
TGTGCCAGCAGCTCGGGGGGAACGGCAGATACGCAGTATTTT	CASSSGGTADTQYF	TRBD2	-	TRBJ2-3	TRBV7-2
TGTGCCAGCAGCTCAGCGCCGGCGGGGTTCTACGAGCAGTACTTC	CASSSAPAGFYEQYF	-	-	TRBJ2-7	TRBV7-9
TGTGCCAGCGGTCTAGAGCAGTTCTTC	CASGLEQFF	-	-	TRBJ2-1	TRBV2
TGTGCCAGTAGTAGGGACAGGTGGACCCACAATGAGCAGTTCTTC	CASSRDRWTHNEQFF	TRBD1	-	TRBJ2-1	TRBV19
TGTGCCAGCTCACCACCTGGGACAGGGCCTGAAGCTTTCTTT	CASSPPGTGPEAFF	TRBD1	once	TRBJ1-1	TRBV18
TGTGCCAGCAGCTTGGCCGCGGGGGGGCCCTCGGATACGCAGTATTTT	CASSLAAGGPSDTQYF	TRBD2	-	TRBJ2-3	TRBV5-4
TGTGCCAGCAGGGGATATGCAGGGGACACCGGGGAGCTGTTTTTT	CASRGYAGDTGELFF	-	-	TRBJ2-2	TRBV2
TGTGCCAGCAGTGAAGTTGGAATCACGGGCTTC	CASSEVGITGF	-	-	TRBJ1-2	TRBV2
TGTGCCTGGAGCCCCCCAGGGCTTTTTAGTTCACCCCTCCACTTT	CAWSPPGLFSSPLHF	-	few	TRBJ1-6	TRBV30
TGTGCCAGCAGCCCGTTGACAGGGATCCTCCCCTATGGCTACACCTTC	CASSPLTGILPYGYTF	TRBD1	-	TRBJ1-2	TRBV28
TGCGCCAGCAGCGGAACAGCGGGGGGAATCTACAATGAGCAGTTCTTC	CASSGTAGGIYNEQFF	TRBD2	-	TRBJ2-1	TRBV5-1
TGTGCCAGCAGCTCCGGAAGGGACAGGGGGGAGCTTGGCTACACCTTC	CASSSGRDRGELGYTF	TRBD1	-	TRBJ1-2	TRBV11-2
TGTGCCAGCAGCTTTGCCTTGACAGTAATAGATACGCAGTATTTT	CASSFALTVIDTQYF	-	once	TRBJ2-3	TRBV12-1
TGTGCCAGCAGTAACAGTGCCGAAGCTTTCTTT	CASSNSAEAFF	-	-	TRBJ1-1	TRBV2
TGTGCCAGCAGCCGACAGTCCCAAAAAGGGGGAGGGGAGCAGTTCTTC	CASSRQSQKGGGEQFF	-	-	TRBJ2-1	TRBV6-8
TGTGCCAGCAGTTCCTATGCATCCGGGACAGGCTATGGCTACACCTTC	CASSSYASGTGYGYTF	TRBD1	-	TRBJ1-2	TRBV6-5
TGTGCCAGCAGTGACAGGGAACAAGAGACCCAGTACTTC	CASSDREQETQYF	TRBD1	few	TRBJ2-5	TRBV6-5
TGTGCCAGCAGCTTAAGCCCTGGACTAGCGGGGGGCCCAGATACGCAGTATTTT	CASSLSPGLAGGPDTQYF	TRBD2	-	TRBJ2-3	TRBV13
TGTGCCTGGAGTCCGCACAGGGACCCCCAGCCCCAGCATTTT	CAWSPHRDPQPQHF	-	-	TRBJ1-5	TRBV30
TGCGCCAGCAGCCAGGGACCGGACAGGGGGTCCTACGAGCAGTACTTC	CASSQGPDRGSYEQYF	TRBD1	few	TRBJ2-7	TRBV4-1
TGTGCCAGCAGCTTGGGAGGGAGCACTGAAGCTTTCTTT	CASSLGGSTEAFF	-	-	TRBJ1-1	TRBV5-5
TGCGCCAGCAGCTGGGGACAGGGCTACGAGCAGTACTTC	CASSWGQGYEQYF	TRBD1	-	TRBJ2-7	TRBV5-1